This T cell receptor beta chain was captured in a study of T cells expressing NK-cell markers (TCRdb year 2020). Background for the entire study: Three sorted T-cell subsets (CD3+CD56+NKG2C+, CD3+CD56+NKG2C- and CD3+CD56-NKG2C+) from 7 to 9 donors had their TCR beta-chain repertoires profiled. Of the eight sequenced donors, seven were found to be HCMV-seropositive and one was found to be HCMV-seronegative. Randomly selected healthy volunteers, three men and five women, were used as the eight sequenced donors. Illumina HiSeq 2000/2500, MiSeq or NextSeq was used to sequence libraries as 2 x 150 bp reads.

In regard to this clonotype: Its specific antigen is unknown.

Overall results and qualifications from the work: Whether the expanded NKG2C-expressing T cell clones were specific for HCMV antigens remained unclear. Those dominant clonotypes were again the most abundant among CD3+CD56-NKG2C+ cells in a handful of donors, at roughly 25-60.1%. In more than five donors, the dominant CD3+CD56+NKG2C+ clonotypes were found to rank among the top 10 CD8+ clonotypes and to make up about 1.0-7.5% of CD8+ T cells.

The run used an Illumina HiSeq 2000. TCR beta cDNA libraries were prepared using 5'RACE template switching, which introduced a universal primer site and unique molecular identifiers. cDNA synthesis was primed from the TCR beta constant segment and was followed by two successive PCR amplification steps. On the authors' methods: MIGEC handled demultiplexing of the reads and grouping by UMI, while MiTCR was used to assemble and quantify clonotypes. To exclude erroneous sequences, only TCR cDNA sequences supported by at least two reads were retained. The tcR package was used for downstream repertoire analysis, with clonotypes matched between fractions based on CDR3 nucleotide sequence plus V segment. VDJmatch was used to annotate antigen specificity against VDJdb, with one amino acid substitution in CDR3 allowed. Through TCRdb reprocessing, the reads give one entry per CDR3 protein sequence; DNA is omitted. TCRdb's processing, not the study's, gives the V and J calls here. The table held for this sample gives some 440,000 distinct CDR3 sequences. The ten top clones hold under 1.5% of the sample.

A commercial ELISA kit detecting HCMV-specific IgG in serum was used to determine HCMV serostatus. Ficoll density gradient centrifugation was used to isolate peripheral blood mononuclear cells from blood. Sequenced material: blood T cells: a sorted CD56 or NKG2C T cell subset, CD4+ or CD8+ T cells, or bulk PBMC T cells (not recorded which). The TCR comes from a woman between 50 and 59 years old in good health. Donor details come from another sample of the same person, matched by shared clones.

For the CDR3, the sequence is CASRPPGTNSYNEQFF. This chain is built from TRBV4-1 and TRBJ2-1; TCRdb's assignment of TRBD1 cannot be checked, as there is no DNA. The CDR3 starts with the cysteine, ends with the phenylalanine, and has 16 residues. This entry has no DNA. The germline V gene sets CDR1 to MGHRA and CDR2 to YSYEKL.